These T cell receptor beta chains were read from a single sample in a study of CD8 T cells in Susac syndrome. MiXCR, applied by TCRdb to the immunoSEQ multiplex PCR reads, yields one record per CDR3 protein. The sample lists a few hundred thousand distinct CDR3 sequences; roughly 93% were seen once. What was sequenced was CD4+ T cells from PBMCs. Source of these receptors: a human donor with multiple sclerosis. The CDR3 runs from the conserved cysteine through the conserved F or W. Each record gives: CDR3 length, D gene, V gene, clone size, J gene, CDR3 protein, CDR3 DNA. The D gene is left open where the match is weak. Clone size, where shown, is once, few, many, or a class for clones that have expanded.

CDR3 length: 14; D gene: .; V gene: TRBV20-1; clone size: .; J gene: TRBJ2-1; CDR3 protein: CSATDLISYNEQFF; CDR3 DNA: TGCAGTGCAACGGACTTGATCTCCTACAATGAGCAGTTCTTC
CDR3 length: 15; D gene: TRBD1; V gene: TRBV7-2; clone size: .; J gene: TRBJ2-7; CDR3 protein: CASSLEGQGYDEQYF; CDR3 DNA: TGTGCCAGCAGCTTAGAGGGACAGGGTTATGACGAGCAGTACTTC
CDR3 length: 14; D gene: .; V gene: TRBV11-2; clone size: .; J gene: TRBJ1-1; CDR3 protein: CASSLDRLNTEAFF; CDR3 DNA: TGTGCCAGCAGCCTCGACAGGCTGAACACTGAAGCTTTCTTT
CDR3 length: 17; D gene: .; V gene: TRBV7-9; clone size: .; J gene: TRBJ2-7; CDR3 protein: CASSLALRGGVGYEQYF; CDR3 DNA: TGTGCCAGCAGCTTAGCGCTAAGGGGAGGTGTAGGCTACGAGCAGTACTTC
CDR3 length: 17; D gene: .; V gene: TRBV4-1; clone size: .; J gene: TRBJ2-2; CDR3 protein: CASSQEVGGPSTGELFF; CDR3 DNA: TGCGCCAGCAGCCAAGAAGTGGGGGGGCCTAGCACCGGGGAGCTGTTTTTT
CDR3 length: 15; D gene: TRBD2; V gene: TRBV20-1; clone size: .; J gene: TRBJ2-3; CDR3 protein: CSARDGAGGTDTQYF; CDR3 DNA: TGCAGTGCTAGAGATGGGGCGGGGGGCACAGATACGCAGTATTTT
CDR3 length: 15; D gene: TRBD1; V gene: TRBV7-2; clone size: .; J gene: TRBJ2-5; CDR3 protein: CASSLAQGQGETQYF; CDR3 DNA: TGTGCCAGCAGCTTAGCGCAGGGACAGGGCGAGACCCAGTACTTC
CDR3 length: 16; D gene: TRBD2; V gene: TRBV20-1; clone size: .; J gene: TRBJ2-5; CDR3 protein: CSASWTSGGREETQYF; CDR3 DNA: TGCAGTGCTTCTTGGACTAGCGGGGGGCGCGAAGAGACCCAGTACTTC
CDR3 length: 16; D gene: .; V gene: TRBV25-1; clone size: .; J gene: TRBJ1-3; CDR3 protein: CASSESGRVIGNTIYF; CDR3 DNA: TGTGCCAGCAGTGAATCTGGCAGGGTTATAGGAAACACCATATATTTT
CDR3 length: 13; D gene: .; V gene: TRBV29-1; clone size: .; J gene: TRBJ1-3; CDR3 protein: CSVKTVSGNTIYF; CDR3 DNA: TGCAGCGTTAAAACGGTCTCTGGAAACACCATATATTTT
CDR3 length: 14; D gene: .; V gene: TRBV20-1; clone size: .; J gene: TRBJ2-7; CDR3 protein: CSAPKGGSSYEQYF; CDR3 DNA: TGCAGTGCCCCAAAAGGCGGTAGCTCCTACGAGCAGTACTTC
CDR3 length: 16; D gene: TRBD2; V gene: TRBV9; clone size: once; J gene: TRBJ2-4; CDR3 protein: CASSVGDYRTQNIQYF; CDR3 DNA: TGTGCCAGCAGCGTAGGGGACTACCGGACCCAAAACATTCAGTACTTC
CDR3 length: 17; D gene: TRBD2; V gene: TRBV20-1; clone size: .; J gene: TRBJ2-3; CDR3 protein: CSASGAGVRTLTDTQYF; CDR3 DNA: TGCAGTGCTAGTGGTGCGGGAGTGCGCACACTCACAGATACGCAGTATTTT
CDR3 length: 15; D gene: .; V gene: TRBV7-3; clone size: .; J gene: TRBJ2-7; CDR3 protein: CASSLYRGASYEQYF; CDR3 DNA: TGTGCCAGCAGCTTATATAGAGGAGCCTCCTACGAGCAGTACTTC
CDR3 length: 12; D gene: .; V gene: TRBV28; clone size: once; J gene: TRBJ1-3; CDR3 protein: CASSLPGNTIYF; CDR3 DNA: TGTGCCAGCAGTTTACCTGGAAACACCATATATTTT
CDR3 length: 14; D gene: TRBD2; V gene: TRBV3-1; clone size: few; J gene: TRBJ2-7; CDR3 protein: CASSRTSGSYEQYF; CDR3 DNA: TGTGCCAGCAGCCGGACTAGCGGATCCTACGAGCAGTACTTC
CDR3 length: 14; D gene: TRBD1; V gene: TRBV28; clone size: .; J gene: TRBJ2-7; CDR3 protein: CASRGQGGLYEQYF; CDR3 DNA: TGTGCCAGCAGGGGACAGGGTGGATTATACGAGCAGTACTTC
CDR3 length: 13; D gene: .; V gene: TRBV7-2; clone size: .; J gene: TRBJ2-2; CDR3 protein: CASSPRISGELFF; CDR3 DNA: TGTGCCAGCAGCCCGCGCATCTCCGGGGAGCTGTTTTTT
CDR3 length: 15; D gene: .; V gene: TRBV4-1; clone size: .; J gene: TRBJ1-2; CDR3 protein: CASSQGGTRTYGYTF; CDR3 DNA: TGCGCCAGCAGCCAGGGGGGGACAAGGACCTATGGCTACACCTTC
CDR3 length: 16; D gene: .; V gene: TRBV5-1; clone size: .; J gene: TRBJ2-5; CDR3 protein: CASSLGRPGSKETQYF; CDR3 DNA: TGCGCCAGCAGCTTGGGACGTCCGGGCAGTAAAGAGACCCAGTACTTC
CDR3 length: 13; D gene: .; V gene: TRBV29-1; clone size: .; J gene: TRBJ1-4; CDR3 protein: CSVEGRANEKLFF; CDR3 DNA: TGCAGCGTTGAAGGCAGGGCTAATGAAAAACTGTTTTTT
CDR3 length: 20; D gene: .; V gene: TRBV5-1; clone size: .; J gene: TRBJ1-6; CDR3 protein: CASSFGQKTFSLIHNSPLHF; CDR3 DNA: TGCGCCAGCAGCTTTGGACAGAAAACATTCTCTCTCATCCATAATTCACCCCTCCACTTT
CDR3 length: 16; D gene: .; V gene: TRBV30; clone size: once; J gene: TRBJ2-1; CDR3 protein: CAWSAKGIGAYNEQFF; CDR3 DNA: TGTGCCTGGAGTGCCAAGGGGATTGGGGCTTACAATGAGCAGTTCTTC
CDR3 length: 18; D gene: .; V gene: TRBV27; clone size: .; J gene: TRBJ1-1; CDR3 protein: CASSLLPPSSPVNTEAFF; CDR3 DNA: TGTGCCAGCAGTTTACTCCCGCCGAGTTCACCGGTGAACACTGAAGCTTTCTTT
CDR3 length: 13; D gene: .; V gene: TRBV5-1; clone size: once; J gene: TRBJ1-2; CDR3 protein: CASTSEGGHGYTF; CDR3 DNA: TGCGCCAGCACCTCGGAGGGGGGCCATGGCTACACCTTC
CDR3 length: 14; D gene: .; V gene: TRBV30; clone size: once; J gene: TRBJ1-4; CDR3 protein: CAWSATYPGEKLFF; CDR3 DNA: TGTGCCTGGAGTGCCACCTATCCGGGGGAAAAACTGTTTTTT
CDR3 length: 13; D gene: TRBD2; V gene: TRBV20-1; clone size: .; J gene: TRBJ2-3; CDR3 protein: CSARSGGWDTQYF; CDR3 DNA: TGCAGTGCTCGTAGCGGGGGGTGGGATACGCAGTATTTT
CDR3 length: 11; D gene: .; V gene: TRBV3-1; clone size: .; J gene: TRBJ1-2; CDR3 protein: CASTSGHGYTF; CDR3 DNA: TGTGCCAGCACCTCAGGGCATGGCTACACCTTC
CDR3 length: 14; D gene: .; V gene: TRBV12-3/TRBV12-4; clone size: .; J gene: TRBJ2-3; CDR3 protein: CASSPWGGTDTQYF; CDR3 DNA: TGTGCCAGCAGCCCTTGGGGGGGCACAGATACGCAGTATTTT
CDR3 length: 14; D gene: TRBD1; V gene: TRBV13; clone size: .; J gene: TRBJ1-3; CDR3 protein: CASSPGTGGSSIYF; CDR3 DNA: TGTGCCAGCAGCCCAGGGACAGGGGGATCTTCCATATATTTT
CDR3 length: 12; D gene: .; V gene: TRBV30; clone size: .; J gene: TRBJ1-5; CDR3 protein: CAWGAGHQPQHF; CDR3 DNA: TGTGCCTGGGGGGCAGGGCACCAGCCCCAGCATTTT
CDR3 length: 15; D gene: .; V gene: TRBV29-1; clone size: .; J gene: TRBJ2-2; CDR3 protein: CSALPPGANTGELFF; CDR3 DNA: TGCAGCGCCCTACCTCCGGGAGCAAACACCGGGGAGCTGTTTTTT
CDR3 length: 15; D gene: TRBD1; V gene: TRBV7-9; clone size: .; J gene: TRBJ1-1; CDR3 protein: CASSIDRGRNTEAFF; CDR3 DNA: TGTGCCAGCAGCATCGACAGGGGGCGGAACACTGAAGCTTTCTTT
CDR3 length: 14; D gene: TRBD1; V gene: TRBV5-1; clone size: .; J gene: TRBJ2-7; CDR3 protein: CASSQGTGKSEQYF; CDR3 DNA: TGCGCCAGCAGCCAAGGGACAGGGAAATCCGAGCAGTACTTC
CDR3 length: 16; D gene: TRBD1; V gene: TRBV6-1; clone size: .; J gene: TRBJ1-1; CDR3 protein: CASSQKQGSLVTEAFF; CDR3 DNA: TGTGCCAGCAGTCAGAAACAGGGGTCCCTGGTCACTGAAGCTTTCTTT
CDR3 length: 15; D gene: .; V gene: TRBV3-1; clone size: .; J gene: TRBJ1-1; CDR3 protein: CASSQDPQGVTEAFF; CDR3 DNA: TGTGCCAGCAGCCAAGACCCCCAGGGAGTCACTGAAGCTTTCTTT
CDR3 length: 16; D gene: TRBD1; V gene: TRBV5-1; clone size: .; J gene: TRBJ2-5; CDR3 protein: CASSPNPGQQQETQYF; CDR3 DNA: TGCGCCAGCAGCCCGAATCCGGGACAGCAGCAAGAGACCCAGTACTTC
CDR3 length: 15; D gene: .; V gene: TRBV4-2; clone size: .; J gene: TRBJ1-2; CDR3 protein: CASSQEPGTDYGYTF; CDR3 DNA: TGTGCCAGCAGCCAAGAGCCAGGGACGGACTATGGCTACACCTTC
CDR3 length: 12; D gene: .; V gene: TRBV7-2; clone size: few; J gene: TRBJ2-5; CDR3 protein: CASSALRETQYF; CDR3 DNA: TGTGCCAGCAGCGCCCTTAGGGAGACCCAGTACTTC
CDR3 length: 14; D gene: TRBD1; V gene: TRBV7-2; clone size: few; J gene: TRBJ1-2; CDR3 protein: CASSLGQGKAGYTF; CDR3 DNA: TGTGCCAGCAGCTTAGGACAGGGAAAAGCTGGCTACACCTTC
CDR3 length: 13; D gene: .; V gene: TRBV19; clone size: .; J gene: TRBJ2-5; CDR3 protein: CASSMQGGETQYF; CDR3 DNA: TGTGCCAGTAGTATGCAGGGCGGAGAGACCCAGTACTTC
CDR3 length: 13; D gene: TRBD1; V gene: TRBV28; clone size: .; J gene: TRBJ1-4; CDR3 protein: CASGTELNEKLFF; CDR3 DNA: TGTGCCAGCGGGACAGAACTTAATGAAAAACTGTTTTTT
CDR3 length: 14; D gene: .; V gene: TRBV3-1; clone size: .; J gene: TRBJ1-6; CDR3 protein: CASSPRGRNSPLHF; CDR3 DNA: TGTGCCAGCAGCCCCCGGGGACGGAATTCACCCCTCCACTTT
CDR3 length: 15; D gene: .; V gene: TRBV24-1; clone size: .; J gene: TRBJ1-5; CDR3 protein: CATSGAPGSNQPQHF; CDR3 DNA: TGTGCCACCAGTGGTGCACCCGGTAGCAATCAGCCCCAGCATTTT
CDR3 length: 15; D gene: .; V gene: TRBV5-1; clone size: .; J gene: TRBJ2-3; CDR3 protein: CASSLGGLSTDTQYF; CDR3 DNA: TGCGCCAGCAGCTTGGGCGGTTTAAGCACAGATACGCAGTATTTT
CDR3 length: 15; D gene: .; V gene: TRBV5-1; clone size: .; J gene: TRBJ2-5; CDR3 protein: CASSFYPGRQETQYF; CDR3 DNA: TGCGCCAGCAGCTTTTACCCGGGACGGCAAGAGACCCAGTACTTC
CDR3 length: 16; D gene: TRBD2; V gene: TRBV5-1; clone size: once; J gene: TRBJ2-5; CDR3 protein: CASSLRTSSRQETQYF; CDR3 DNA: TGCGCCAGCAGCTTGCGGACTAGCAGCCGGCAAGAGACCCAGTACTTC
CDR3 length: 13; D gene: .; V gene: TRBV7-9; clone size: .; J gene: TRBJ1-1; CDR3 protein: CASSWGLSTEAFF; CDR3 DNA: TGTGCCAGCAGCTGGGGACTGAGCACTGAAGCTTTCTTT
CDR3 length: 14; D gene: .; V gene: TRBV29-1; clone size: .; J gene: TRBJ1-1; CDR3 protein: CSVEERGPSTEAFF; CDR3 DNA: TGCAGCGTTGAAGAAAGAGGGCCGAGCACTGAAGCTTTCTTT
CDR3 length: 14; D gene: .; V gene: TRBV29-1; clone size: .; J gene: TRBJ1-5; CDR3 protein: CSVGWGVSNQPQHF; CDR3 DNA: TGCAGCGTCGGATGGGGAGTTAGCAATCAGCCCCAGCATTTT
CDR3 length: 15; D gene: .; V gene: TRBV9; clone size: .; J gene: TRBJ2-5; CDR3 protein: CASSVEGGGSETQYF; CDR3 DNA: TGTGCCAGCAGCGTAGAAGGAGGTGGGTCGGAGACCCAGTACTTC
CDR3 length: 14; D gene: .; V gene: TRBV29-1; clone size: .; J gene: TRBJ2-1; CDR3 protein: CSVESADLNNEQFF; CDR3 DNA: TGCAGCGTTGAATCGGCTGACCTAAACAATGAGCAGTTCTTC
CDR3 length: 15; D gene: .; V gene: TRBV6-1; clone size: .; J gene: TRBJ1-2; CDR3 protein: CASRAGPENLYGYTF; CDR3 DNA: TGTGCCAGCAGAGCGGGACCCGAAAACCTATATGGCTACACCTTC
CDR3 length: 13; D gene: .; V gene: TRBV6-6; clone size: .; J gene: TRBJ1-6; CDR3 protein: CASSPTVDSPLHF; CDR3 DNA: TGTGCCAGCAGCCCCACAGTGGATTCACCCCTCCACTTT
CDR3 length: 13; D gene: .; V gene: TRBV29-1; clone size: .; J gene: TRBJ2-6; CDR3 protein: CSAQEGGANVLTF; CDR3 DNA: TGCAGCGCCCAAGAAGGGGGGGCCAACGTCCTGACTTTC